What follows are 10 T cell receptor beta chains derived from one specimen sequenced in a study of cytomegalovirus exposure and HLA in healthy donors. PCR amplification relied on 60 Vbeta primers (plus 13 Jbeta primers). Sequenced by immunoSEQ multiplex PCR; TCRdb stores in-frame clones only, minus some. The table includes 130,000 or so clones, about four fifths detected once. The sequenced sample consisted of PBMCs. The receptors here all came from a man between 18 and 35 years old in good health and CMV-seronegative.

The chain's CDR3 is CASSKFTGGRGTGELFF. The CDR3 DNA is TGTGCCAGCAGCAAATTTACAGGGGGGAGAGGGACCGGGGAGCTGTTTTTT. The rearrangement uses TRBV4-2 and TRBJ2-2; 8 bases map to TRBD1. Germline V CDR1 and CDR2: LGHNA, YNFKEQ. Germline trimming cut 5 bases from V and 5 bases from J; bases unmatched to any gene: 13. This CDR3 is built from 17 residues.

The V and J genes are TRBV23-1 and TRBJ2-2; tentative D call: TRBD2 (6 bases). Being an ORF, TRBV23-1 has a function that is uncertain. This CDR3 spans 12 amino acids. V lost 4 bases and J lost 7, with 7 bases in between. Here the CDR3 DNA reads TGCGCCAGCAGTCGGAGGGGCGGGGAGCTGTTTTTT. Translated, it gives CASSRRGGELFF.

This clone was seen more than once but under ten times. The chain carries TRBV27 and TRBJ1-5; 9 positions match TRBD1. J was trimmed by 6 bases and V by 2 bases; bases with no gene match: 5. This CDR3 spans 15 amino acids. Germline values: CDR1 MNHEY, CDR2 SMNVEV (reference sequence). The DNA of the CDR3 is TGTGCCAGCAGTTTAACCACAGGGGGCGGTCAGCCCCAGCATTTT. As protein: CASSLTTGGGQPQHF.

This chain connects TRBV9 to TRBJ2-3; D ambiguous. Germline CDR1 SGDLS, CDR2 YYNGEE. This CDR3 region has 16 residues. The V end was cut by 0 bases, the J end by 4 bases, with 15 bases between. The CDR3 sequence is CASSVVGKVGPDTQYF. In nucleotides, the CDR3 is TGTGCCAGCAGCGTAGTAGGAAAGGTGGGCCCAGATACGCAGTATTTT.

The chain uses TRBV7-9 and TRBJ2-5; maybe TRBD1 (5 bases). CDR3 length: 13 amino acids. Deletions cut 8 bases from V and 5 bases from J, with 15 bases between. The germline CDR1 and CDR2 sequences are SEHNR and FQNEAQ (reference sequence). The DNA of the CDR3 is TGTGCCAGCGGAGCAGGGTCCGGGGAGACCCAGTACTTC. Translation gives CASGAGSGETQYF.

In DNA form, the CDR3 reads TGTGCCAGCAGTCCCCGGACAGTTCAGTACTTC. As protein: CASSPRTVQYF. This chain joins TRBV6-1 and TRBJ2-7, with a possible D match to TRBD1 (6 bases). Germline V gene lookup returns CDR1 MNHNS and CDR2 SASEGT. V was clipped by 5 bases and J by 10 bases, with 12 bases between them. This CDR3 has 11 amino acids.

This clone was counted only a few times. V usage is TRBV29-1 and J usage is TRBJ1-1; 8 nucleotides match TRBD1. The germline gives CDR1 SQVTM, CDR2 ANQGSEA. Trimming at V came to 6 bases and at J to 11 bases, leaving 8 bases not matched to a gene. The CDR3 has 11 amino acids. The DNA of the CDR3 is TGCAGCGTGACCAGGGGGCAGGGTGCTTTCTTT. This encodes CSVTRGQGAFF.

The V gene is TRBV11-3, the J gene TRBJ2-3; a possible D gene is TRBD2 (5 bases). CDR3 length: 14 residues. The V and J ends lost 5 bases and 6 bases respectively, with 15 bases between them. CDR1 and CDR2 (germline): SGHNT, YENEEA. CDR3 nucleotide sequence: TGTGCCAGCAGCCCTCGGACTGAAACGGATACGCAGTATTTT. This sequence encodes CASSPRTETDTQYF.

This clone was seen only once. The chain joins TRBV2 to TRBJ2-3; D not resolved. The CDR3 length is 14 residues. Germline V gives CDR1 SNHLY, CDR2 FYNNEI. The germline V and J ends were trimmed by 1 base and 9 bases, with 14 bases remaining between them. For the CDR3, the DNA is TGTGCCAGCAGTGAAGGCGGCGGATCTGTCACGCAGTATTTT. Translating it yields CASSEGGGSVTQYF. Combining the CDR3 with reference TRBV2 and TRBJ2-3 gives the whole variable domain EPEVTQTPSHQVTQMGQEVILRCVPISNHLYFYWYRQILGQKVEFLVSFYNNEISEKSEIFDDQFSVERPDGSNFTLKIRSTKLEDSAMYFCASSEGGGSVTQYFGPGTRLTVL.

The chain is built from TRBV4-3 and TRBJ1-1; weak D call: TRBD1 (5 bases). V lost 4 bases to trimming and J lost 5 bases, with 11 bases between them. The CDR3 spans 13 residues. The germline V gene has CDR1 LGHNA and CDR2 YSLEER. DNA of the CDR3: TGCGCCAGCAGCCCCAGGGCGGAGACTGAAGCTTTCTTT. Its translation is CASSPRAETEAFF.